This TCR beta chain was captured by sequencing in a study of blood T cell repertoires in COVID-19. Libraries were prepared by immunoSEQ multiplex PCR; TCRdb keeps only in-frame clonotypes and omits some of them. The data show 290,000 or so clones, more than 75% seen once. CDR3 length equals 14 residues. The V and J ends lost 4 bases and 1 base, in that order; junction bases with no gene match: 2. CDR1 and CDR2 (germline): SGHAT, FQNNGV. The origin of this receptor is a woman between 18 and 29 years old who had recovered from COVID-19. The sample was PBMCs or T cells enriched from blood (not recorded which). The V and J genes are TRBV11-2 and TRBJ1-1; the match to TRBD1 covers 8 bases. The CDR3 spells CASSSDRGNTEAFF. CDR3 sequence (DNA): TGTGCCAGCAGCTCCGACAGGGGGAACACTGAAGCTTTCTTT.